The 13 T cell receptor beta chains below come from one sample, sequenced in a study of low-dose radiotherapy and immunotherapy resistance in tumors. First-strand cDNA relied on TRAV- and TRBV-specific primers spanning alpha and beta chains. Both a constant-region primer and a V-primer adapter served to amplify TCRs across 15 to 20 PCR cycles. TCRdb recomputed calls from the reads with MiXCR, one row per CDR3 protein. Among fewer than 8,000 distinct CDR3 sequences listed, approximately 71% were seen once. The receptors here all came from a human donor with advanced metastatic prostate, ovarian, gallbladder or colorectal cancer (not recorded which). This table probably holds off-target reads from a library built for another chain.

This chain links TRBV20-1 with TRBJ2-3; D remains ambiguous. V was shortened by 4 bases and J by 10 bases, with 12 bases between the two germline ends. The CDR3 totals 11 residues. The V gene's germline CDR1 is DFQATT and CDR2 SNEGSKA (reference sequence). DNA of the CDR3: TGCAGTGCTAAAGACTCACCGGCGCAGTATTTT. It is translated as CSAKDSPAQYF.

The rearrangement uses TRBV11-2 and TRBJ2-1, with 7 bases lining up with TRBD2. The CDR3 contains 14 residues. J gave up 3 bases and V 5 bases, and 4 bases lay outside the gene matches. CDR1 is SGHAT and CDR2 is FQNNGV in the germline V gene. The CDR3 loop is CASSLADLYNEQFF. The DNA for the CDR3 is TGTGCCAGCAGCCTAGCGGACCTCTACAATGAGCAGTTCTTC.

The chain carries TRBV5-1 and TRBJ2-7; 8 positions agree with TRBD2. The CDR3 is 16 amino acids. With V trimmed by 0 bases and J by 4 bases, 9 bases remained unmatched. CDR1 and CDR2 from the germline V gene are SGHRS and YFSETQ. This CDR3 is CASSLGRWGGRYEQYF. CDR3 nucleotide sequence: TGCGCCAGCAGCTTGGGCCGCTGGGGCGGGAGGTACGAGCAGTACTTC. Complete variable domain (other parts from reference TRBV5-1 and TRBJ2-7): KAGVTQTPRYLIKTRGQQVTLSCSPISGHRSVSWYQQTPGQGLQFLFEYFSETQRNKGNFPGRFSGRQFSNSRSEMNVSTLELGDSALYLCASSLGRWGGRYEQYFGPGTRLTVT.

The V gene is TRBV2, the J gene TRBJ2-7, with 10 bases aligning to TRBD1. The CDR3 has 13 residues. Germline CDR1 and CDR2: SNHLY and FYNNEI. The J segment lost 4 bases and the V segment lost 8 bases, leaving 5 bases of the junction unmatched. Here the CDR3 reads CASDRGREYEQYF. The CDR3 nucleotides read TGTGCCAGCGACAGGGGGCGCGAGTACGAGCAGTACTTC.

This chain uses TRBV20-1 with TRBJ2-1; 8 bases map to TRBD2. CDR1 DFQATT and CDR2 SNEGSKA come from the germline V gene (reference sequence). The CDR3 loop spans 13 amino acids. With 7 bases clipped from V and 9 bases from J, the junction kept 11 bases outside the gene matches. The chain's CDR3 is CSGQLAAPVEQFF. For the CDR3, the DNA is TGCAGTGGCCAACTAGCGGCCCCAGTTGAGCAGTTCTTC.

The rearrangement links TRBV7-9 to TRBJ1-1; D gene ambiguous. The V gene's germline CDR1 is SEHNR and CDR2 FQNEAQ (reference sequence). This CDR3 region has 14 residues. V was cut by 1 base and J by 1 base, with 7 bases left in between. The CDR3 sequence: CASSLEVGNTEAFF. In nucleotides, the CDR3 is TGTGCCAGCAGCTTAGAGGTGGGGAACACTGAAGCTTTCTTT.

The chain joins TRBV7-2 to TRBJ2-5; D unresolved. V was trimmed by 0 bases and J by 5 bases, leaving 25 bases between them. CDR1 and CDR2 (germline): SGHTA, FQGNSA. The length of the CDR3 is 19 residues. CDR3 in DNA: TGTGCCAGCAGCTTAGCGCTTGGGCTTACCGCCCTACCGCGGGAGACCCAGTACTTC. As protein: CASSLALGLTALPRETQYF.

The CDR3 is CASSYLDSYYEQYF. In DNA form, the CDR3 reads TGTGCCAGCAGTTACTTGGACAGCTACTACGAGCAGTACTTC. The chain recombines TRBV6-6 with TRBJ2-7, with D tentatively TRBD1 (6 bases). Germline V gene sequence: CDR1 MNHNY, CDR2 SVGAGI (reference sequence). There are 14 residues in the CDR3. With 1 base removed from V and 3 bases from J, the gap between germline ends came to 10 bases.

This chain joins TRBV29-1 and TRBJ2-3, with 8 bases fitting TRBD2. Unmatched junction bases numbered 3, after V lost 3 bases and J lost 4 bases. The CDR3 contains 13 residues. Germline V lookup: CDR1 SQVTM, CDR2 ANQGSEA. CDR3 amino acids: CSVDSGTADTQYF. The DNA for the CDR3 is TGCAGCGTTGATAGCGGGACCGCAGATACGCAGTATTTT.

The chain couples TRBV6-2 or TRBV6-3 to TRBJ2-7; 8 bases fit TRBD2. The ends lost 6 bases at V and 2 bases at J; junction bases unmatched: 9. CDR1 is MNHEY, CDR2 SVGEGT, per germline. The CDR3 spans 15 residues. DNA of the CDR3: TGTGCCAGCAGCAAAAGCGGGAGCGCCACCTACGAGCAGTACTTC. Protein product: CASSKSGSATYEQYF.

The rearrangement links TRBV4-2 to TRBJ2-1, with 7 bases fitting TRBD2. The CDR3 runs 14 residues. J lost 3 bases, V lost 6 bases, and 5 bases had no gene match. The V gene's germline CDR1 is LGHNA and CDR2 YNFKEQ. The CDR3 DNA follows: TGTGCCAGCAGTAGACTAGCCAGCTACAATGAGCAGTTCTTC. This gives the protein CASSRLASYNEQFF.

The genes are TRBV4-2 and TRBJ2-7, with 7 bases that match TRBD2. Unmatched junction bases numbered 6, after V lost 8 bases and J lost 5 bases. Germline values: CDR1 LGHNA, CDR2 YNFKEQ. This CDR3 spans 12 amino acids. The CDR3 protein is CASGGGINEQYF. The CDR3 DNA sequence: TGTGCCAGCGGGGGGGGGATAAACGAGCAGTACTTC.

V gene TRBV20-1 combines with J gene TRBJ2-1; 9 bases align to TRBD2. The CDR3 consists of 13 residues. The V and J ends lost 6 bases and 3 bases, in that order; junction bases with no gene match: 3. CDR1 DFQATT and CDR2 SNEGSKA come from the germline V gene (reference sequence). Written as DNA, the CDR3 is TGCAGTGCCGGGACTAGCAACTACAATGAGCAGTTCTTC. Translation gives CSAGTSNYNEQFF.